This T cell receptor beta chain was sequenced during a study of regulatory T cells in long-lasting Graves disease. General observations from the study: Persistent disease preferred TRBV28, TRBJ1-2 and TRBJ2-5.

V dropped 4 bases and J dropped 4 bases, with 13 bases sitting between them. Germline-derived CDR1 and CDR2 are SGHNT and YYREEE (reference sequence). This CDR3 contains 14 residues. Building the TCR beta libraries relied on iRepertoire HTBI primers, and CDR3 regions underwent Arm-PCR. TCRdb recomputed calls from the multiplex PCR reads with MiXCR, one row per CDR3 protein. Among a few hundred thousand distinct CDR3 sequences listed, approximately 16% were seen once. This clonotype has only a few counts. Its antigen is as yet unknown. As for time point: newly diagnosed GD, antithyroid drugs for less than 3 months. There was RNA extracted from PBMCs, and the TCR library was made from it. This sample also appeared in a second study, on T cells in Graves' hyperthyroidism and ophthalmopathy. From that paper: The study used the HTBI primer set for a first-round RT-PCR of the TCR CDR3. Among thyroid clonotypes expanded above 0.001, most also appeared in blood. Ophthalmopathy and stable hyperthyroidism were told apart by a 13 V-J model.

The specimen was peripheral blood mononuclear cells (PBMCs), collected at new diagnosis, from a patient treated with antithyroid drugs. This sequence was found in a woman aged 18-29 years with Graves disease. V gene TRBV5-4 combines with J gene TRBJ2-3, with D perhaps assigned TRBD1 or TRBD2 (6 bases each). CDR3 residues: CASSRTGRSDTQYF. The CDR3, as DNA: TGTGCCAGCAGCCGCACAGGGAGGTCAGATACGCAGTATTTT.